These 28 T cell receptor beta chains share one sample of origin, sequenced in a study of CXCR3-negative and CXCR3-positive naive CD8 T cells (dated by TCRdb to about 2019). TCRdb lists the instrument as NextSeq 550. The Human TCR Profiling Kit (MiLaboratory) was used to make UMI-labeled 5' RACE TRB cDNA libraries. TCRdb reprocessed the sequencing reads and holds a single record per CDR3 protein sequence, with no DNA. This sample's clone table shows around 52,000 distinct CDR3 sequences. 23% of the sample goes to the ten largest clones. Sequenced material: memory CD8+ T cells from blood. The meaning of the sample's cell subset or site label: conventional CD8+ memory T cells (TMEM), sorted as controls. The source of these receptors is a human donor in good health. Some clones in this sample may be carry-over from other donors' samples.

The chain is built from TRBV20-1 and TRBJ2-7. This CDR3 has 13 residues. Germline lookup yields CDR1 DFQATT and CDR2 SNEGSKA (reference sequence). The CDR3 is CSATWESSYEQYF.

CDR3 in amino acids: CASSARTETTTNEKLFF. The chain joins TRBV28 to TRBJ1-4; the TRBD1 assignment by TCRdb is unverifiable without DNA. This CDR3 comprises 17 residues. From germline, CDR1 is MDHEN and CDR2 SYDVKM.

The chain's CDR3 is CASSQDGGENIQYF. The V and J genes are TRBV4-3 and TRBJ2-4; the D call of TRBD1 rests on TCRdb alone, since no DNA is present to check it. This CDR3 is 14 amino acids long. Germline CDR1 LGHNA, CDR2 YSLEER.

The rearrangement uses TRBV3-1 and TRBJ2-6; the D call from TCRdb, TRBD1, cannot be confirmed without DNA. Germline-derived CDR1 and CDR2 are LGHDT and YNNKEL (reference sequence). There are 16 residues in the CDR3. The CDR3 loop is CASSQGTGSGANVLTF.

The chain carries TRBV7-9 and TRBJ1-1; TCRdb outputs TRBD1, but without DNA this stays unchecked. Germline V gene sequence: CDR1 SEHNR, CDR2 FQNEAQ (reference sequence). The CDR3 is made up of 15 amino acids. This chain's CDR3 is CASSPGYLEDTEAFF.

The chain combines TRBV29-1 with TRBJ2-5; the TCRdb D gene call, TRBD1, has no DNA to confirm it. CDR1 SQVTM and CDR2 ANQGSEA come from the germline V gene. CDR3 length: 13 amino acids. Here the CDR3 reads CSVDWTGAETQYF.

The chain employs TRBV2 and TRBJ2-3; absent DNA, TCRdb's TRBD1 call cannot be checked. This CDR3 region has 16 residues. Germline CDR1 is SNHLY and CDR2 is FYNNEI. This CDR3 is CASSWGPGVGTDTQYF.

The chain employs TRBV5-1 and TRBJ1-6; checking the TCRdb D call of TRBD1 is not possible without DNA. This CDR3 has 16 amino acids. CDR1 is SGHRS, CDR2 YFSETQ, per germline. The CDR3 is CASSLVFVDTNSPLHF.

Judged by frequency, this clonotype is medium-sized (0.01 to 0.1%). The chain couples TRBV28 to TRBJ1-6; the TRBD1 assignment by TCRdb is unverifiable without DNA. CDR1 and CDR2 from the germline V gene are MDHEN and SYDVKM. This CDR3 has 14 residues. CDR3 sequence: CASSLGQEDSPLHF.

The V and J genes are TRBV29-1 and TRBJ2-1; TCRdb selects TRBD1, and the lack of DNA leaves this call unchecked. CDR3 length: 13 residues. CDR1 is SQVTM, CDR2 ANQGSEA, per germline. The CDR3 protein is CSVPGQGYLEQFF.

The J gene is TRBJ2-7, the V gene TRBV7-3; TCRdb names TRBD1, which stays unverified in the absence of DNA. The CDR3 extends over 14 amino acids. Germline assignment: CDR1 SGHTA and CDR2 FQGTGA. CDR3 in amino acids: CASSLGRATGEQYF.

V usage is TRBV7-3 and J usage is TRBJ2-2; TCRdb calls TRBD1, which cannot be checked without DNA. Germline V gene lookup returns CDR1 SGHTA and CDR2 FQGTGA. This CDR3 region has 16 residues. This chain's CDR3 is CASSLTAGGITGELFF.

V gene TRBV29-1 combines with J gene TRBJ2-1; the D call of TRBD1 rests on TCRdb alone, since no DNA is present to check it. This CDR3 has 13 residues. Per the germline V gene, CDR1 is SQVTM and CDR2 is ANQGSEA. The CDR3 protein is CSVERGQGNEQFF.

This rearrangement joins TRBV29-1 to TRBJ1-1. CDR1 is SQVTM and CDR2 is ANQGSEA in the germline V gene. This CDR3 has 11 residues. This CDR3 is CSVTGATEAFF.

This rearrangement joins TRBV29-1 to TRBJ2-1. Germline assignment: CDR1 SQVTM and CDR2 ANQGSEA. The CDR3 runs to 12 residues. The chain's CDR3 is CSDSFRSNEQFF.

This rearrangement joins TRBV20-1 to TRBJ1-1; lacking DNA, the TRBD1 call made by TCRdb goes unchecked. This CDR3 is 15 amino acids long. Germline V gene sequence: CDR1 DFQATT, CDR2 SNEGSKA (reference sequence). CDR3 region: CSARTRQGAVTEAFF.

The V call is TRBV7-9, the J call TRBJ2-3. In germline, CDR1 is SEHNR, CDR2 FQNEAQ (reference sequence). The CDR3 totals 11 residues. This chain's CDR3 is CASTYTDTQYF.

This CDR3 reads CASSFFLMEGTATNEKLFF. The chain links TRBV7-8 to TRBJ1-4. Per the germline V gene, CDR1 is SGHVS and CDR2 is FQNEAQ. This CDR3 is built from 19 residues.

V gene TRBV29-1 combines with J gene TRBJ2-7; TCRdb's assignment of TRBD1 cannot be checked, as there is no DNA. The CDR3 consists of 14 residues. Per germline, CDR1 SQVTM and CDR2 ANQGSEA. The CDR3 spells CSVEDGRPTYEQYF.

The chain joins TRBV20-1 to TRBJ2-1; TCRdb names TRBD2, which stays unverified in the absence of DNA. This CDR3 has 15 amino acids. Germline V lookup: CDR1 DFQATT, CDR2 SNEGSKA (reference sequence). The CDR3 reads CSARDYASVVNEQFF.

The V and J genes are TRBV7-9 and TRBJ2-3; TCRdb selects TRBD1, and the lack of DNA leaves this call unchecked. The CDR3 totals 12 residues. CDR1 and CDR2 (germline): SEHNR, FQNEAQ (reference sequence). The chain's CDR3 is CASASGWDTQYF.

The chain couples TRBV12-3 or TRBV12-4 to TRBJ2-5; absent DNA, TCRdb's TRBD1 call cannot be checked. The CDR3 runs 13 residues. The CDR3 here is CATGTGEIETQYF.

CDR3 region: CASSSQGASEAFF. The chain combines TRBV7-6 with TRBJ1-1; TCRdb designates TRBD1, a call that cannot be tested without DNA. The germline V gene has CDR1 SGHVS and CDR2 FNYEAQ. The CDR3 consists of 13 residues. The entire variable domain, with the rest obtained from reference TRBV7-6 and TRBJ1-1, is as follows: GAGVSQSPRYKVTKRGQDVALRCDPISGHVSLYWYRQALGQGPEFLTYFNYEAQQDKSGLPNDRFSAERPEGSISTLTIQRTEQRDSAMYRCASSSQGASEAFFGQGTRLTVV.

The chain employs TRBV19 and TRBJ2-1; TCRdb's D gene call, TRBD1, goes unchecked for lack of DNA. Germline V gene data show CDR1 as LNHDA and CDR2 as SQIVND (reference sequence). The CDR3 length is 15 residues. CDR3 protein: CASSILRGSYNEQFF.

The chain is built from TRBV5-1 and TRBJ1-2. This CDR3 has 14 amino acids. CDR1 is SGHRS and CDR2 is YFSETQ in the germline V gene. This CDR3 reads CASSFAERDYGYTF.

This chain links TRBV2 with TRBJ1-1; TCRdb picks TRBD1, but there is no DNA to check that call. CDR1 is SNHLY and CDR2 is FYNNEI in the germline V gene. The CDR3 contains 15 residues. This chain's CDR3 is CANRAPTGGITEAFF.

This sequence joins TRBV27 and TRBJ2-3. CDR1 and CDR2 from the germline V gene are MNHEY and SMNVEV (reference sequence). This CDR3 has 14 amino acids. The CDR3 is CASSLGEGTDTQYF.

The V gene is TRBV29-1, the J gene TRBJ2-2; with no DNA, the TCRdb D assignment of TRBD1 cannot be verified. Germline values: CDR1 SQVTM, CDR2 ANQGSEA. The CDR3 covers 12 residues. The CDR3 sequence: CSFSLGPGELFF.